This T cell receptor (beta chain) was captured in a study of cytomegalovirus exposure and HLA in healthy donors. General study findings and limits: A few of the chains that were CMV-associated were confirmed in vitro to be specific for CMV antigens.

Points on this clone: The antigen remains unidentified.

60 Vbeta and 13 Jbeta primers were used in PCR. TCRdb's table, derived via immunoSEQ multiplex PCR, lists solely in-frame clones and lacks some. This sample has about 160,000 clones, with approximately 80% found just once. CDR3 size: 12 residues. V gave up 4 bases and J gave up 7 bases; unmatched junction bases: 2. The germline gives CDR1 SGHDN, CDR2 FVKESK. This clonotype was sampled from a man aged 45-65 years in good health and CMV-seropositive. This chain links TRBV14 with TRBJ2-3, with 7 bases matching TRBD2. The sample taken for sequencing was PBMCs. CDR3 amino acids: CASSLGGNTQYF. The CDR3 DNA reads TGTGCCAGCAGCCTCGGGGGGAATACGCAGTATTTT. Filled out from reference TRBV14 and TRBJ2-3, the complete variable domain reads EAGVTQFPSHSVIEKGQTVTLRCDPISGHDNLYWYRRVMGKEIKFLLHFVKESKQDESGMPNNRFLAERTGGTYSTLKVQPAELEDSGVYFCASSLGGNTQYFGPGTRLTVL.